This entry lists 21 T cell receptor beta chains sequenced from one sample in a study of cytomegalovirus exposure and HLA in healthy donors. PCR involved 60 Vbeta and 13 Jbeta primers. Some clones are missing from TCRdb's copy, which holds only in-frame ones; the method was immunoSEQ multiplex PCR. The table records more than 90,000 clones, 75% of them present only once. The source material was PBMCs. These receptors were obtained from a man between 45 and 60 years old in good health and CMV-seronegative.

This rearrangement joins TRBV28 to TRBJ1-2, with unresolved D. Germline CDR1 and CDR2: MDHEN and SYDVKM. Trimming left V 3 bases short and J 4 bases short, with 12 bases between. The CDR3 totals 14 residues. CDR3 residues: CASSFPRVTYGYTF. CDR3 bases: TGTGCCAGCAGTTTTCCGAGGGTAACCTATGGCTACACCTTC.

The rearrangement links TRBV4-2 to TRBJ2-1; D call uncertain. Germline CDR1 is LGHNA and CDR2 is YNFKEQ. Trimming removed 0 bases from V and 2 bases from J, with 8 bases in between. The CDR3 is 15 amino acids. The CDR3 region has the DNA TGTGCCAGCAGCCAAGACAGTTCAACCTACAATGAGCAGTTCTTC. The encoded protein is CASSQDSSTYNEQFF.

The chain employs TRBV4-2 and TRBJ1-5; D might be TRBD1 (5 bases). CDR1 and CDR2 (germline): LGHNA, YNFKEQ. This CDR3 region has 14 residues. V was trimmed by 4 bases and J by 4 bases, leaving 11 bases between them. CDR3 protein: CASSPTAHNQPQHF. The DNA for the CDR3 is TGTGCCAGCAGCCCGACAGCACATAATCAGCCCCAGCATTTT.

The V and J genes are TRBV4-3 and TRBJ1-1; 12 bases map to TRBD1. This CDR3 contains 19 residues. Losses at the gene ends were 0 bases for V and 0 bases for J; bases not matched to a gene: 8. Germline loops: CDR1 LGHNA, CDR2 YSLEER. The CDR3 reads CASSQDRGTGGYVNTEAFF. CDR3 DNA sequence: TGCGCCAGCAGCCAAGATCGCGGGACAGGGGGCTACGTGAACACTGAAGCTTTCTTT.

The CDR3 region is CASSAMGQRSNEQYF. In nucleotides, the CDR3 is TGTGCCAGCAGCGCAATGGGACAGAGGTCCAACGAGCAGTACTTC. The rearrangement links TRBV11-1 to TRBJ2-7; the match to TRBD1 covers 7 bases. V lost 5 bases to trimming and J lost 5 bases; unmatched junction nucleotides: 12. Germline loops: CDR1 SGHAT, CDR2 FQDESV (reference sequence). The CDR3 spans 15 residues.

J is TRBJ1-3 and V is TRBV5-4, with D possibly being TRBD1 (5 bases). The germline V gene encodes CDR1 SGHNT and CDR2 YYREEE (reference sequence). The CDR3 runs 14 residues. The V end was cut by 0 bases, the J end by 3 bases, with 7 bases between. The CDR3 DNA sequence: TGTGCCAGCAGCTTGGGGACAAGTGGAAACACCATATATTTT. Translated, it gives CASSLGTSGNTIYF.

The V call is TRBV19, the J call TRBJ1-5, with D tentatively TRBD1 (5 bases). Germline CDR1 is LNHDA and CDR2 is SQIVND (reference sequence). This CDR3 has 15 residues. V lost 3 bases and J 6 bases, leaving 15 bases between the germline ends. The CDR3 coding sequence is TGTGCCAGTAGTATTGGCAGGGTTAGGATTCAGCCCCAGCATTTT. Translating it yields CASSIGRVRIQPQHF.

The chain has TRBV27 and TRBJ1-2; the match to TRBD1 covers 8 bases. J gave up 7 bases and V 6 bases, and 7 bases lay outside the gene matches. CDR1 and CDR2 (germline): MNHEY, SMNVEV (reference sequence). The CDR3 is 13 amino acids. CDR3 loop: CASRGQGESGYTF. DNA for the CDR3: TGTGCCAGCAGAGGACAGGGAGAGAGTGGCTACACCTTC.

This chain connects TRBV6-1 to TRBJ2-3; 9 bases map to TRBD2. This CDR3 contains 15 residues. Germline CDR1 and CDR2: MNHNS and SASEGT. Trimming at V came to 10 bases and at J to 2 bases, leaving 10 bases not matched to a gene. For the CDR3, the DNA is TGTGCCATTTTTGGGCTAGCGGGACTCACAGATACGCAGTATTTT. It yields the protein CAIFGLAGLTDTQYF.

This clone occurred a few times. The CDR3 nucleotides read TGTGCCAGCAGTTTTGATGGCGGGGGCTACACCTTC. This codes for CASSFDGGGYTF. This chain links TRBV28 with TRBJ1-2; D remains unclear. Germline-derived CDR1 and CDR2 are MDHEN and SYDVKM. Trimming took off 3 bases at V and 8 bases at J, with 10 bases between the two ends. CDR3 length: 12 residues.

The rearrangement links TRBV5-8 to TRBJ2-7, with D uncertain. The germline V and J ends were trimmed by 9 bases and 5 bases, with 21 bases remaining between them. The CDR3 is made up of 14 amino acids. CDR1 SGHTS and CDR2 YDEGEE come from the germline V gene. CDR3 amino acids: CAIPSPLGFDEQYF. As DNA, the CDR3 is TGTGCCATACCCTCGCCTCTCGGGTTCGACGAGCAGTACTTC.

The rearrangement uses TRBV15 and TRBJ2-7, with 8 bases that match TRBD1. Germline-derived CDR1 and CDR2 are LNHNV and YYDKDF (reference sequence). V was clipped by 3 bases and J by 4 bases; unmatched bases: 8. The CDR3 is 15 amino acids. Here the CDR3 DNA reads TGTGCCACCAGCAGCGCACTTCAGGGGGCTTACGAGCAGTACTTC. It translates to CATSSALQGAYEQYF. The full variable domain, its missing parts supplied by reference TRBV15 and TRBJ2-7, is DAMVIQNPRYQVTQFGKPVTLSCSQTLNHNVMYWYQQKSSQAPKLLFHYYDKDFNNEADTPDNFQSRRPNTSFCFLDIRSPGLGDTAMYLCATSSALQGAYEQYFGPGTRLTVT.

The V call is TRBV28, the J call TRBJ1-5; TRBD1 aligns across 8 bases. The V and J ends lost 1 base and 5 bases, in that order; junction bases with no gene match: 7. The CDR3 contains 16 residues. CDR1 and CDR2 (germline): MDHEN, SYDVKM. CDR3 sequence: CASSLFRGQDDQPQHF. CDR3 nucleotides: TGTGCCAGCAGTTTATTCAGGGGGCAGGACGATCAGCCCCAGCATTTT.

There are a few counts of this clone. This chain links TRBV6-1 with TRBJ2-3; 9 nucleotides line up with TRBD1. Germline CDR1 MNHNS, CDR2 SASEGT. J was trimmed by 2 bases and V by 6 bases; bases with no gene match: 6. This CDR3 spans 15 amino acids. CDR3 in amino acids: CASRTQGAVTDTQYF. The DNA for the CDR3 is TGTGCCAGCAGGACACAGGGGGCGGTCACAGATACGCAGTATTTT.

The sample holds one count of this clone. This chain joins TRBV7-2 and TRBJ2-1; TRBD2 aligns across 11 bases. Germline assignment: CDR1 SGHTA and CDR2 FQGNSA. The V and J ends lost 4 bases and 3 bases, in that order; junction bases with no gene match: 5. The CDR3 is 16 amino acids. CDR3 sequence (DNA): TGTGCCAGCAGCTCGGGGACTAGCGGCAGCTACAATGAGCAGTTCTTC. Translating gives CASSSGTSGSYNEQFF. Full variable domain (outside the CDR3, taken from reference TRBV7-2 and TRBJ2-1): GAGVSQSPSNKVTEKGKDVELRCDPISGHTALYWYRQSLGQGLEFLIYFQGNSAPDKSGLPSDRFSAERTGGSVSTLTIQRTQQEDSAVYLCASSSGTSGSYNEQFFGPGTRLTVL.

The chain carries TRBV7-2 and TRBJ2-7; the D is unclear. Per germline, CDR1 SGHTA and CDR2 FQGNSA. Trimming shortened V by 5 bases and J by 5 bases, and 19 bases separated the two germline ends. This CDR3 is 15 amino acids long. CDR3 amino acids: CASSLFEDFDNEQYF. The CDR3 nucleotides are TGTGCCAGCAGCCTTTTTGAAGACTTCGATAACGAGCAGTACTTC.

In DNA form, the CDR3 reads TGCGCCAGCAGCCAGCCCGGAAGAGAGGGCACTGAAGCTTTCTTT. Its translation: CASSQPGREGTEAFF. The genes are TRBV4-1 and TRBJ1-1; D not certain. Deletions cut 3 bases from V and 4 bases from J, with 15 bases between. The CDR3 totals 15 residues. From germline, CDR1 is MGHRA and CDR2 YSYEKL.

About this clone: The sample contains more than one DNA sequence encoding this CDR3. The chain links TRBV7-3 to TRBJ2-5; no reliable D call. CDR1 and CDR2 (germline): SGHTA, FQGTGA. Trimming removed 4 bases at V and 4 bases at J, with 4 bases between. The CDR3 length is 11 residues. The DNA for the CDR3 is TGTGCCAGCAGCTCAGGAGAGACCCAGTACTTC. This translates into CASSSGETQYF.

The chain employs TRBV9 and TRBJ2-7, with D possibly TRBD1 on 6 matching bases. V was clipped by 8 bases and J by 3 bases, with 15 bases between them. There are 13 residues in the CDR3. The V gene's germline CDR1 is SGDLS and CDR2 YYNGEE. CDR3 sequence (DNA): TGTGCCAGGGTAGGGACACCTAACTACGAGCAGTACTTC. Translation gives CARVGTPNYEQYF.

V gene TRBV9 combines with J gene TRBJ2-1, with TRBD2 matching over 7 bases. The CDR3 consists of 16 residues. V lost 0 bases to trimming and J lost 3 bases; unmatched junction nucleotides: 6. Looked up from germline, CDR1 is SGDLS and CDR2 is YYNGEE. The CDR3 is CASSVGVRDYYNEQFF. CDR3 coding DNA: TGTGCCAGCAGCGTAGGGGTCCGGGACTACTACAATGAGCAGTTCTTC.

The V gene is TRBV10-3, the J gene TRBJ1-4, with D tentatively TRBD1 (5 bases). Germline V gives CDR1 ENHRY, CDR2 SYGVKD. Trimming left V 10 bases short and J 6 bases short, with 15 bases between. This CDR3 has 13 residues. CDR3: CATQGTFDEKLFF. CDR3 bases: TGTGCCACCCAGGGTACATTTGATGAAAAACTGTTTTTT.